These 17 T cell receptor beta chains share one sample of origin, sequenced in a study of T cells in Graves' hyperthyroidism and ophthalmopathy. The TCR beta CDR3 regions underwent amplification using RNA transcripts as the source. The HTBI primer set served for first-round RT-PCR of the TCR CDR3. TCRdb reprocessed the multiplex PCR reads via MiXCR and lists one record per CDR3 protein. Here the sample spans 370,000 or so distinct CDR3 sequences, 15% to 19% being singletons. The sequencing sample was made of blood. These receptors were taken from a young woman with Graves' hyperthyroidism that later progressed to Graves' ophthalmopathy.

This clonotype has ten or more counts. The chain has TRBV27 and TRBJ1-1, with D maybe TRBD1 (5 bases). The CDR3 runs to 13 residues. The V and J ends lost 6 bases and 0 bases respectively, with 8 bases between them. Germline-derived CDR1 and CDR2 are MNHEY and SMNVEV (reference sequence). CDR3 residues: CASSTRVNTEAFF. In DNA, the CDR3 is TGTGCCAGCAGCACCAGGGTGAACACTGAAGCTTTCTTT.

This clonotype was seen ten or more times. This rearrangement joins TRBV7-2 to TRBJ2-7; 9 positions match TRBD1. V shed 3 bases and J 3 bases; nucleotides not matched to a gene: 9. Germline assignment: CDR1 SGHTA and CDR2 FQGNSA. CDR3 length: 16 residues. As DNA, the CDR3 is TGTGCCAGCAGCTTGAGCGGGACAGGGATAATCTACGAGCAGTACTTC. Translating it yields CASSLSGTGIIYEQYF.

This clonotype was recorded at least ten times. The rearrangement links TRBV27 to TRBJ1-2; D might be TRBD1 (5 bases). CDR3 size: 14 residues. Germline V CDR1 and CDR2: MNHEY, SMNVEV (reference sequence). V lost 8 bases, J lost 6 bases, and 19 bases lay in between. The DNA for the CDR3 is TGTGCCAGCCTTGGAGGGCGCGGGGCGAATGGCTACACCTTC. Its protein product is CASLGGRGANGYTF.

As for this clonotype: A much larger clone differs by one base, so this may be a read error. The J gene is TRBJ2-3, the V gene TRBV6-2 or TRBV6-3, with 8 positions matching TRBD2. CDR3 length equals 20 residues. V shed 7 bases and J 4 bases; nucleotides not matched to a gene: 25. CDR1 and CDR2 (germline): MNHEY, SVGEGT. The CDR3 reads CASILCHGLAGCASADTQYF. The CDR3 nucleotides are TGTGCCAGCATTTTATGCCATGGGCTAGCGGGTTGTGCTTCGGCAGATACGCAGTATTTT.

This clonotype was counted between two and nine times. The chain links TRBV9 to TRBJ1-3, with D tentatively TRBD1 (5 bases). This CDR3 has 16 amino acids. The germline V gene has CDR1 SGDLS and CDR2 YYNGEE. V dropped 0 bases and J dropped 4 bases, with 14 bases sitting between them. CDR3 coding DNA: TGTGCCAGCAGCGTAGGACCGGGGCTCCAAGGAAACACCATATATTTT. Translating it yields CASSVGPGLQGNTIYF.

On this clonotype itself: One base away lies a much larger clone, so this may be a sequencing read error. The chain carries TRBV28 and TRBJ2-7; D not resolved. The CDR3 is 12 residues long. V dropped 4 bases and J dropped 3 bases, with 7 bases sitting between them. The germline V gene encodes CDR1 MDHEN and CDR2 SYDVKM. The CDR3 is CASSSNNYEQYF. The CDR3 bases are TGTGCCAGCAGTTCCAACAACTACGAGCAGTACTTC.

This clonotype turned up a few times. V is TRBV10-1 and J is TRBJ1-1, with D hard to call. Looked up from germline, CDR1 is WNHNN and CDR2 is SYGVQD (reference sequence). The V end lost 10 bases, the J end lost 0 bases, and 9 bases lay between the germline ends. This CDR3 region has 12 residues. The CDR3 protein is CATSEMNTEAFF. CDR3 DNA sequence: TGCGCCACCTCGGAGATGAACACTGAAGCTTTCTTT.

The sample holds many counts of this clonotype. This rearrangement joins TRBV20-1 to TRBJ1-1; D remains unclear. Trimming cost V 0 bases and J 0 bases, with 8 bases left between them. Germline V gives CDR1 DFQATT, CDR2 SNEGSKA (reference sequence). The CDR3 length is 14 residues. CDR3 sequence: CSAREGRLNTEAFF. CDR3 DNA sequence: TGCAGTGCTAGAGAGGGCAGATTGAACACTGAAGCTTTCTTT.

This clonotype was recorded a few times. V usage is TRBV6-4 and J usage is TRBJ2-4, with D perhaps assigned TRBD1 or TRBD2 (5 bases each). V shed 8 bases and J shed 0 bases, with 29 bases lying between them. This CDR3 contains 20 residues. Germline V lookup: CDR1 MRHNA, CDR2 SNTAGT. Here the CDR3 DNA reads TGTGCCAGCTTCTTACAGGACTCGCGAGACCTGACTATAGCCAAAAACATTCAGTACTTC. Its translation: CASFLQDSRDLTIAKNIQYF.

This chain connects TRBV6-1 to TRBJ2-2; 8 bases agree with TRBD2. Unmatched junction bases numbered 12, after V lost 7 bases and J lost 5 bases. The CDR3 covers 16 residues. The germline V gene encodes CDR1 MNHNS and CDR2 SASEGT. DNA of the CDR3: TGTGCCAGCACAACCCCAGGGAGACTAGCGACCGGGGAGCTGTTTTTT. This encodes CASTTPGRLATGELFF.

This clonotype was observed many times. The chain employs TRBV6-5 and TRBJ2-7, with D possibly matching TRBD2 (6 bases). The CDR3 has 15 residues. Trimming removed 0 bases at V and 2 bases at J, with 11 bases between. In germline, CDR1 is MNHEY, CDR2 SVGAGI. The CDR3 DNA follows: TGTGCCAGCAGTTACTCTAGCGGCTTAGCCTACGAGCAGTACTTC. It codes for CASSYSSGLAYEQYF.

The chain carries TRBV20-1 and TRBJ1-1; TRBD1 aligns across 7 bases. The CDR3 extends over 17 amino acids. V was clipped by 6 bases and J by 1 base; unmatched bases: 17. Germline V gene data show CDR1 as DFQATT and CDR2 as SNEGSKA (reference sequence). Written as DNA, the CDR3 is TGCAGTGCAAAGAGATATATGGGACAGCTAACGAACACTGAAGCTTTCTTT. Translation: CSAKRYMGQLTNTEAFF.

This clonotype was observed many times. The genes are TRBV15 and TRBJ2-1, with unresolved D. The CDR3 length is 16 residues. Trimming removed 3 bases at V and 0 bases at J, with 12 bases between. Germline V gives CDR1 LNHNV, CDR2 YYDKDF (reference sequence). DNA for the CDR3: TGTGCCACCAGCAGTGGAAGTATGGGCTCCTACAATGAGCAGTTCTTC. Amino acids: CATSSGSMGSYNEQFF.

At least ten counts were recorded for this clonotype. The V gene is TRBV5-1, the J gene TRBJ2-2; TRBD1 agrees at 8 bases. Trimming removed 2 bases from V and 5 bases from J; junction bases left unmatched: 5. Germline values: CDR1 SGHRS, CDR2 YFSETQ. This CDR3 is built from 15 residues. The CDR3 DNA is TGCGCCAGCAGCTTAGAGCAGGGGGCGACCGGGGAGCTGTTTTTT. The encoded protein is CASSLEQGATGELFF. The entire variable domain, with the rest obtained from reference TRBV5-1 and TRBJ2-2, is as follows: KAGVTQTPRYLIKTRGQQVTLSCSPISGHRSVSWYQQTPGQGLQFLFEYFSETQRNKGNFPGRFSGRQFSNSRSEMNVSTLELGDSALYLCASSLEQGATGELFFGEGSRLTVL.

Concerning this clonotype itself: This may come from a read error, since a much larger clone is one base off. As the CDR3 is not closed by the conserved phenylalanine or tryptophan, this likely results from a read error. This chain connects TRBV2 to TRBJ1-2, with D maybe TRBD1 (5 bases). Trimming left V 3 bases short and J 4 bases short, with 18 bases between. CDR1 is SNHLY, CDR2 FYNNEI, per germline. This CDR3 is built from 16 residues. CDR3 region: CASSEGRGPSFYGYTY. CDR3 DNA sequence: TGTGCCAGCAGTGAGGGGAGGGGTCCATCTTTCTATGGCTACACCTAC.

The table lists this clonotype with many counts. The rearrangement links TRBV20-1 to TRBJ2-1, with TRBD2 matching over 10 bases. V lost 2 bases and J lost 8; bases outside the gene matches: 9. Germline V CDR1 and CDR2: DFQATT, SNEGSKA (reference sequence). The CDR3 totals 15 residues. The CDR3 sequence: CSARSPSGSIDEQFF. CDR3 nucleotides: TGCAGTGCTAGAAGCCCTAGCGGGAGTATCGATGAGCAGTTCTTC.

This clonotype was seen ten or more times. The gene calls are TRBV5-1 and TRBJ1-2, with a weak D call TRBD1 (6 bases). The germline V gene has CDR1 SGHRS and CDR2 YFSETQ. The CDR3 is 14 residues long. Deletions cut 2 bases from V and 4 bases from J, with 12 bases between. CDR3 nucleotide sequence: TGCGCCAGCAGCTTAGGACAGAGCCTCTATGGCTACACCTTC. Protein: CASSLGQSLYGYTF.